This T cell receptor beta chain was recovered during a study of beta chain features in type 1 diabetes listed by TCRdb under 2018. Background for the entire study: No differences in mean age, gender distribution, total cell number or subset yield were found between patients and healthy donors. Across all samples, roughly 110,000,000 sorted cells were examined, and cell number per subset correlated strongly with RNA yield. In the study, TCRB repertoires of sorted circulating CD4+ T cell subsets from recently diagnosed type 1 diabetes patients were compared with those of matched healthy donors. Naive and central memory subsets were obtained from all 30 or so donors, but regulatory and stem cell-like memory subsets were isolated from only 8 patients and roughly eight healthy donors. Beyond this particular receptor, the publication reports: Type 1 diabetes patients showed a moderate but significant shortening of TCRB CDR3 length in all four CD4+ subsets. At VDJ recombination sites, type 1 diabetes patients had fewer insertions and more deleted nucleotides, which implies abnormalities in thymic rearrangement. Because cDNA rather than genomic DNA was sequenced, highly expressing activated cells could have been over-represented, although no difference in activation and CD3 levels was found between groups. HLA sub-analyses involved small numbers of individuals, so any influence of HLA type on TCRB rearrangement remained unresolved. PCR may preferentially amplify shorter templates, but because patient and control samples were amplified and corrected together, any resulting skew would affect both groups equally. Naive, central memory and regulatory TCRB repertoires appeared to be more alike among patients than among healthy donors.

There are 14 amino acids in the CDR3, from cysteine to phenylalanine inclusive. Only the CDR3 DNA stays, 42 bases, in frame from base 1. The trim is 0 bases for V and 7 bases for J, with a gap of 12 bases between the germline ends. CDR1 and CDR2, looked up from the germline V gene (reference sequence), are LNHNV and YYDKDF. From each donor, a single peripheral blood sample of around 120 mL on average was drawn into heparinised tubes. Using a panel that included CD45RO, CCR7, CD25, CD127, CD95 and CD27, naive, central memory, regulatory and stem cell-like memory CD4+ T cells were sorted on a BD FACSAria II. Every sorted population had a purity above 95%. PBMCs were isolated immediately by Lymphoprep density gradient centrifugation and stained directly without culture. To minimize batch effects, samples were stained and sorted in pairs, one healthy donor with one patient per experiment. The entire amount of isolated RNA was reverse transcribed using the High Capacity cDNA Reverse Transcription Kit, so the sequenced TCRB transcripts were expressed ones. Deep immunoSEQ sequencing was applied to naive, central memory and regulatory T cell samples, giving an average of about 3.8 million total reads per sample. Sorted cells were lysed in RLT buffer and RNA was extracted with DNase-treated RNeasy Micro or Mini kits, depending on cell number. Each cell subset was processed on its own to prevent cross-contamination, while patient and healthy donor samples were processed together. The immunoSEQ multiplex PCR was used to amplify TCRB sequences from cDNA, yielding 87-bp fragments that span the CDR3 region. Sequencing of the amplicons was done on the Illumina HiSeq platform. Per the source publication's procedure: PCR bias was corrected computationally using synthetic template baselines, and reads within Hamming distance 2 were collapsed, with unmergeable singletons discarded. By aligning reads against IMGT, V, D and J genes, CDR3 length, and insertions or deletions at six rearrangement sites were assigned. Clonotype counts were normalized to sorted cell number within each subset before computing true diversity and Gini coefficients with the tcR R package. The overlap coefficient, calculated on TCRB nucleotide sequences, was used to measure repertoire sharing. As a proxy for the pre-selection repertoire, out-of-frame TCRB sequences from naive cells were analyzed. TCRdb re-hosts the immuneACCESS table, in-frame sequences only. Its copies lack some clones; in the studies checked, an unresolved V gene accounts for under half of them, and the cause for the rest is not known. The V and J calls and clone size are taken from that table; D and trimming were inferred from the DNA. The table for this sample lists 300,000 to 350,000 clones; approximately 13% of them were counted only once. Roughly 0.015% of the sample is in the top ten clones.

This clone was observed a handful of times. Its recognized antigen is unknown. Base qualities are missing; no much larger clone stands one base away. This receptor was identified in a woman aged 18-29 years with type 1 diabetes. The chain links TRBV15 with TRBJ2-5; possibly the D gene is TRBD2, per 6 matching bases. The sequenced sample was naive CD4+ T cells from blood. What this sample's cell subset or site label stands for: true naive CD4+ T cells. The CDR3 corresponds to CATSRDPGSGTQYF. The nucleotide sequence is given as TGTGCCACCAGCAGAGATCCGGGTAGCGGGACCCAGTACTTC.